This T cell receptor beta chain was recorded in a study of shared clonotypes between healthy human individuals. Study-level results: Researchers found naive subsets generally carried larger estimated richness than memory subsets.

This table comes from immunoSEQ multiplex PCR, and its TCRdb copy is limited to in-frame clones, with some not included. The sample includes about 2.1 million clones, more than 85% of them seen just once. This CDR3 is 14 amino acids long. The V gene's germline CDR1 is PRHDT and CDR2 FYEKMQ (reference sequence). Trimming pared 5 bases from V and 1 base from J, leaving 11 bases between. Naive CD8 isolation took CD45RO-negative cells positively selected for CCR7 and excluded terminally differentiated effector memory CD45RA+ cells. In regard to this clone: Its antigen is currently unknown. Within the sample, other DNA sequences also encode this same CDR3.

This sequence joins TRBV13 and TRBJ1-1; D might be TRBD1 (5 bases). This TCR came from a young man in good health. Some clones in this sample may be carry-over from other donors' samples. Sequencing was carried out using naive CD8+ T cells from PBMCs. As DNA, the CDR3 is TGTGCCAGCAGCCCAGGGAGGAGGAACACTGAAGCTTTCTTT. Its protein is CASSPGRRNTEAFF.